The 24 T cell receptor beta chains below were found in one sample sequenced in a study of blood T cell repertoires in COVID-19. Only in-frame clones appear in the TCRdb table, and some are missing; sequencing was by immunoSEQ multiplex PCR. Of 200,000 to 250,000 clones in the sample, 81% are singletons; the top ten hold approximately 7.5%. The sample taken for sequencing was peripheral blood. The receptors were gathered from a woman older than 75 with COVID-19, enrolled during active disease.

The chain has TRBV27 and TRBJ1-4; TRBD1 matches at 7 bases. V shed 6 bases, J shed 0 bases, and the junction held 10 bases outside the gene matches. The CDR3 contains 17 residues. Germline CDR1 and CDR2: MNHEY and SMNVEV (reference sequence). The CDR3 DNA reads TGTGCCAGCAGCGTGGGCAGGGGGTGGTCAACTAATGAAAAACTGTTTTTT. Protein sequence: CASSVGRGWSTNEKLFF.

The chain has TRBV6-5 and TRBJ1-5; 7 bases are a match to TRBD1. Trimming removed 4 bases from V and 5 bases from J; junction bases left unmatched: 8. The CDR3 runs 15 residues. In germline, CDR1 is MNHEY, CDR2 SVGAGI. Here the CDR3 reads CASSSPRGGDQPQHF. The CDR3 DNA follows: TGTGCCAGCAGTTCCCCGAGAGGGGGCGATCAGCCCCAGCATTTT.

The V and J genes are TRBV2 and TRBJ1-6; D is unresolved. Per the germline V gene, CDR1 is SNHLY and CDR2 is FYNNEI. CDR3 size: 14 residues. Trimming removed 6 bases from V and 6 bases from J, with 12 bases in between. CDR3 bases: TGTGCCAGCAGAATTAGCGAGAGTAATTCACCCCTCCACTTT. Translated, it gives CASRISESNSPLHF.

The rearrangement uses TRBV10-2 and TRBJ2-2; D might be TRBD2 (5 bases). The germline V gene encodes CDR1 WSHSY and CDR2 SAAADI. V gave up 8 bases and J gave up 3 bases, with 16 bases separating them. This CDR3 spans 15 amino acids. The CDR3 sequence: CASLTDGVDTGELFF. CDR3 nucleotide sequence: TGCGCCAGCTTGACCGACGGGGTCGACACCGGGGAGCTGTTTTTT.

This chain links TRBV28 with TRBJ2-7; 9 positions match TRBD1. V was clipped by 2 bases and J by 3 bases; unmatched bases: 8. This CDR3 region has 16 residues. The germline CDR1 and CDR2 sequences are MDHEN and SYDVKM. The CDR3 reads CASSLTTGGVNYEQYF. Here the CDR3 DNA reads TGTGCCAGCAGTTTAACCACAGGGGGCGTGAACTACGAGCAGTACTTC. Combining the CDR3 with reference TRBV28 and TRBJ2-7 gives the whole variable domain DVKVTQSSRYLVKRTGEKVFLECVQDMDHENMFWYRQDPGLGLRLIYFSYDVKMKEKGDIPEGYSVSREKKERFSLILESASTNQTSMYLCASSLTTGGVNYEQYFGPGTRLTVT.

The chain employs TRBV2 and TRBJ2-2; 11 positions match TRBD2. CDR1 and CDR2 from the germline V gene are SNHLY and FYNNEI. The CDR3 consists of 17 residues. The ends lost 6 bases at V and 4 bases at J; junction bases unmatched: 10. The CDR3 here is CASSDPRLAGGTGELFF. In DNA, the CDR3 is TGTGCCAGCAGCGACCCCAGGCTAGCGGGAGGCACCGGGGAGCTGTTTTTT.

The chain joins TRBV7-2 to TRBJ1-1, with unresolved D. Trimming stripped 5 bases from V and 2 bases from J, with 12 bases between. The germline V gene encodes CDR1 SGHTA and CDR2 FQGNSA. The CDR3 is 14 residues long. The CDR3 here is CASSPNTDNTEAFF. CDR3 in DNA: TGTGCCAGCAGCCCCAACACCGATAACACTGAAGCTTTCTTT.

The rearrangement links TRBV7-9 to TRBJ2-7; 7 bases match TRBD2. The CDR3 contains 14 residues. Germline V gene sequence: CDR1 SEHNR, CDR2 FQNEAQ (reference sequence). V lost 6 bases and J lost 2; bases outside the gene matches: 7. CDR3 coding DNA: TGTGCCAGCAGACCCCCTAGCGGCACCTACGAGCAGTACTTC. Its protein product is CASRPPSGTYEQYF.

This clone was counted between two and nine times. The chain has TRBV6-5 and TRBJ2-5; 8 nucleotides align to TRBD2. This CDR3 is built from 16 residues. CDR1 and CDR2 from the germline V gene are MNHEY and SVGAGI. J lost 4 bases, V lost 0 bases, and 7 bases had no gene match. The CDR3 DNA sequence: TGTGCCAGCAGTTACTCGATCCGGGGGGGGCTAGAGACCCAGTACTTC. It specifies CASSYSIRGGLETQYF.

The sample holds a few counts of this clone. The chain is built from TRBV7-9 and TRBJ1-1; the D is unclear. Between the trimmed V and J ends, which lost 6 bases and 10 bases, there was a span of 21 bases. The CDR3 consists of 14 residues. In germline, CDR1 is SEHNR, CDR2 FQNEAQ (reference sequence). The CDR3 spells CASSSRGSPRGAFF. Here the CDR3 DNA reads TGTGCCAGCAGTTCGCGCGGGTCGCCTAGAGGAGCTTTCTTT.

A single count supports this clone. CDR3 loop: CASSPGQTNQPQHF. The CDR3 nucleotides are TGTGCCAGCTCACCGGGGCAGACCAATCAGCCCCAGCATTTT. The V call is TRBV18, the J call TRBJ1-5; D may be TRBD1 (5 bases). Germline lookup yields CDR1 KGHSH and CDR2 LQKENI. This CDR3 has 14 residues. Trimming cost V 3 bases and J 3 bases, with 9 bases left between them.

The rearrangement joins TRBV5-6 to TRBJ2-5; 8 bases match TRBD1. J was trimmed by 5 bases and V by 7 bases; bases with no gene match: 7. Germline loops: CDR1 SGHDT, CDR2 YYEEEE. The CDR3 covers 13 residues. The CDR3, as DNA: TGTGCCAGCGACAGGGGCCCCGGGGAGACCCAGTACTTC. Translating it yields CASDRGPGETQYF.

The V call is TRBV3-1 (or the pseudogene TRBV3-2), the J call TRBJ1-2; 9 bases match TRBD1. J gave up 4 bases and V 4 bases, and 7 bases lay outside the gene matches. The CDR3 contains 15 residues. Germline V gene lookup returns CDR1 LGHDT and CDR2 YNNKEL (reference sequence). The CDR3 protein is CASSPGTGTSYGYTF. CDR3 sequence (DNA): TGTGCCAGCAGCCCCGGGACAGGGACATCCTATGGCTACACCTTC.

This clone has just a few counts. This chain connects TRBV19 to TRBJ1-2, with TRBD1 matching 7 bases. Per the germline V gene, CDR1 is LNHDA and CDR2 is SQIVND (reference sequence). This CDR3 spans 15 amino acids. V was pared by 6 bases and J by 3 bases, with 10 bases of the junction left unmatched. DNA of the CDR3: TGTGCCAGTAGAAGGGGGACAGCTGGGGACTATGGCTACACCTTC. Translated: CASRRGTAGDYGYTF.

The chain combines TRBV18 with TRBJ2-5, with D possibly TRBD2 on 6 matching bases. Germline values: CDR1 KGHSH, CDR2 LQKENI. This CDR3 region has 15 residues. Trimming took 6 bases from V and 0 from J, leaving 14 bases between them. The CDR3 nucleotides are TGTGCCAGCTCCTCAAGGGGCGGGGACCAAGAGACCCAGTACTTC. Its protein product is CASSSRGGDQETQYF.

The genes are TRBV4-2 and TRBJ1-6; D unresolved. Germline CDR1 LGHNA, CDR2 YNFKEQ. CDR3 size: 15 residues. Trimming left V 0 bases short and J 4 bases short, with 7 bases between. The CDR3 is CASSQEGEYNSPLHF. The CDR3 DNA is TGTGCCAGCAGCCAAGAAGGAGAGTATAATTCACCCCTCCACTTT.

A single count supports this clone. The genes are TRBV19 and TRBJ2-1, with no clear D. Germline CDR1 reads LNHDA; CDR2 reads SQIVND (reference sequence). Trimming removed 3 bases from V and 2 bases from J, with 11 bases in between. The CDR3 runs to 15 residues. The CDR3 spells CASSIPTLAYNEQFF. The CDR3 coding sequence is TGTGCCAGTAGTATTCCCACCTTAGCCTACAATGAGCAGTTCTTC.

V usage is TRBV4-1 and J usage is TRBJ2-1; TRBD2 matches 14 bases. Germline V CDR1 and CDR2: MGHRA, YSYEKL. The ends lost 1 base at V and 9 bases at J; junction bases unmatched: 2. This CDR3 is built from 15 residues. The CDR3 here is CASSQGTSGRFEQFF. The CDR3 DNA follows: TGCGCCAGCAGCCAAGGGACTAGCGGGAGGTTTGAGCAGTTCTTC.

This clone showed up just a few times. The rearrangement uses TRBV5-1 and TRBJ1-2, with 7 nucleotides matching TRBD1. Germline loops: CDR1 SGHRS, CDR2 YFSETQ. V trimming: 4 bases; J trimming: 0 bases; junction bases outside the gene matches: 6. This CDR3 spans 15 amino acids. The CDR3 DNA sequence: TGCGCCAGCAGCCCAGGACAGGAGCCTAACTATGGCTACACCTTC. Amino acid sequence: CASSPGQEPNYGYTF.

This chain uses TRBV2 with TRBJ1-1; a weak D match, TRBD1 (6 bases). The length of the CDR3 is 14 residues. V shed 4 bases and J shed 5 bases, with 14 bases lying between them. Germline values: CDR1 SNHLY, CDR2 FYNNEI. The CDR3 DNA is TGTGCCAGCAGTGGTTTGGCAGGGGTGACTGAAGCTTTCTTT. This gives the protein CASSGLAGVTEAFF.

This rearrangement joins TRBV7-2 to TRBJ2-1; TRBD2 matches at 9 bases. The germline gives CDR1 SGHTA, CDR2 FQGNSA. This CDR3 has 15 residues. The J segment lost 6 bases and the V segment lost 5 bases, leaving 8 bases of the junction unmatched. CDR3 DNA: TGTGCCAGCAGCCCGCCGGGACTAGCAGCCAATGAGCAGTTCTTC. It specifies CASSPPGLAANEQFF.

CDR3 sequence (DNA): TGCGCCAGCAGCTTGTTACCTAGCGGGATCACAGATACGCAGTATTTT. Amino acid sequence: CASSLLPSGITDTQYF. This chain joins TRBV5-1 and TRBJ2-3; 9 nucleotides agree with TRBD2. The CDR3 has 16 amino acids. V lost 1 base and J lost 2; bases outside the gene matches: 5. Germline V lookup: CDR1 SGHRS, CDR2 YFSETQ. Together with reference TRBV5-1 and TRBJ2-3, the CDR3 gives the full variable domain: KAGVTQTPRYLIKTRGQQVTLSCSPISGHRSVSWYQQTPGQGLQFLFEYFSETQRNKGNFPGRFSGRQFSNSRSEMNVSTLELGDSALYLCASSLLPSGITDTQYFGPGTRLTVL.

To note about this clone: At one end the junction does not follow the germline gene, possibly because of a read error. The V call is TRBV3-1 (or the pseudogene TRBV3-2), the J call TRBJ2-1; D might be TRBD2 (6 bases). From germline, CDR1 is LGHDT and CDR2 YNNKEL (reference sequence). This CDR3 is 13 amino acids long. The CDR3 sequence is CASTQPRGGEQFF. The DNA for the CDR3 is TGTGCCAGCACCCAACCGCGGGGCGGGGAGCAGTTCTTC.

The rearrangement links TRBV5-1 to TRBJ1-2; D is ambiguous. This CDR3 spans 13 amino acids. From germline, CDR1 is SGHRS and CDR2 YFSETQ. V was clipped by 1 base and J by 7 bases, with 11 bases between them. CDR3 DNA sequence: TGCGCCAGCAGCTTGAGTTTCGGTGGTGGCTACACCTTC. Translation gives CASSLSFGGGYTF.